Listed here are 26 T cell receptor beta chains from one sample, sequenced in a study of CD8 T cells in Susac syndrome. Reverse transcription of 0.5 to 1 ug RNA was performed with random hexamers. TCRdb re-analysed the immunoSEQ multiplex PCR reads in MiXCR, keeping a single row per CDR3 protein. The table has some 190,000 distinct CDR3 sequences, nearly 97% seen once. Sequenced: CD4+ T cells from PBMCs. These receptors originate from a human donor with multiple sclerosis.

The chain has TRBV30 and TRBJ1-1; a weak D match, TRBD1 (6 bases). In germline, CDR1 is GTSNPN, CDR2 SVGIG (reference sequence). With 4 bases removed from V and 3 bases from J, the gap between germline ends came to 9 bases. The CDR3 has 12 residues. The CDR3 region has the DNA TGTGCCTGGAACAGGGCGGACACTGAAGCTTTCTTT. It codes for CAWNRADTEAFF.

This clonotype was observed a single time. The V and J genes are TRBV7-2 and TRBJ2-4; D might be TRBD2 (6 bases). V lost 2 bases and J lost 3, with 14 bases in between. The CDR3 length is 16 residues. The V gene's germline CDR1 is SGHTA and CDR2 FQGNSA. The CDR3 DNA reads as TGTGCCAGCAGCTTAACCTGGAGGCGGGACAAAAACATTCAGTACTTC. Its protein product is CASSLTWRRDKNIQYF.

The chain links TRBV12-3 or TRBV12-4 to TRBJ1-6; D gene uncertain. The CDR3 contains 13 residues. Between the trimmed V and J ends, which lost 3 bases and 9 bases, there was a span of 9 bases. This chain's CDR3 is CASSFGFSSPLHF. CDR3 DNA sequence: TGTGCCAGCAGTTTCGGGTTCAGTTCACCCCTCCACTTT.

The J gene is TRBJ1-1, the V gene TRBV5-1; D ambiguous. The CDR3 loop spans 16 amino acids. The V end was cut by 0 bases, the J end by 0 bases, with 12 bases between. CDR1 SGHRS and CDR2 YFSETQ come from the germline V gene. The CDR3 protein is CASSLGIGSMNTEAFF. CDR3 sequence (DNA): TGCGCCAGCAGCTTGGGGATAGGGAGCATGAACACTGAAGCTTTCTTT.

This chain joins TRBV4-3 and TRBJ2-1; D might be TRBD2 (5 bases). Germline V gene sequence: CDR1 LGHNA, CDR2 YSLEER. V shed 4 bases and J shed 8 bases, with 18 bases lying between them. CDR3 length: 15 amino acids. CDR3 in DNA: TGCGCCAGCAGCCTGCGGACTTCGGCCCACGATGAGCAGTTCTTC. Its translation is CASSLRTSAHDEQFF.

The J gene is TRBJ1-1, the V gene TRBV3-1; the D gene is possibly TRBD1 (6 bases). V was pared by 1 base and J by 7 bases, with 13 bases between. The CDR3 totals 14 residues. Germline V gives CDR1 LGHDT, CDR2 YNNKEL (reference sequence). For the CDR3, the DNA is TGTGCCAGCAGCCAAGGGACAGCTAAAGGTGAAGCTTTCTTT. Protein product: CASSQGTAKGEAFF.

The chain has TRBV7-9 and TRBJ1-2; D is possibly TRBD1 (6 bases). The CDR3 runs to 15 residues. The V end lost 1 base, the J end lost 7 bases, and 16 bases lay between the germline ends. Looked up from germline, CDR1 is SEHNR and CDR2 is FQNEAQ (reference sequence). The DNA of the CDR3 is TGTGCCAGCAGCTTAGACGTGCGAGACAGGACTGGCTACACCTTC. Encoded protein: CASSLDVRDRTGYTF. The full variable domain, its missing parts supplied by reference TRBV7-9 and TRBJ1-2, is DTGVSQNPRHKITKRGQNVTFRCDPISEHNRLYWYRQTLGQGPEFLTYFQNEAQLEKSRLLSDRFSAERPKGSFSTLEIQRTEQGDSAMYLCASSLDVRDRTGYTFGSGTRLTVV.

The genes are TRBV3-1 and TRBJ1-6, with D uncertain. The CDR3 has 14 residues. Per germline, CDR1 LGHDT and CDR2 YNNKEL (reference sequence). Trimming stripped 1 base from V and 4 bases from J, with 5 bases between. CDR3 nucleotide sequence: TGTGCCAGCAGCCAAGCGGCTTATAATTCACCCCTCCACTTT. It encodes CASSQAAYNSPLHF.

This chain uses TRBV5-4 with TRBJ2-7; 9 nucleotides line up with TRBD1. Germline loops: CDR1 SGHNT, CDR2 YYREEE (reference sequence). CDR3 size: 14 residues. Losses at the gene ends were 2 bases for V and 6 bases for J; bases not matched to a gene: 6. The CDR3 loop is CASSFEQGAVEQYF. The CDR3 coding sequence is TGTGCCAGCAGCTTTGAACAGGGGGCTGTCGAGCAGTACTTC.

The chain carries TRBV7-2 and TRBJ2-1; maybe TRBD2 (7 bases). Germline CDR1 reads SGHTA; CDR2 reads FQGNSA. This CDR3 comprises 13 residues. Trimming pared 7 bases from V and 8 bases from J, leaving 15 bases between. This chain's CDR3 is CASTTGGFDEQFF. CDR3 DNA: TGTGCCAGCACCACGGGGGGCTTCGATGAGCAGTTCTTC.

The chain couples TRBV12-3 or TRBV12-4 to TRBJ2-1; possible D gene TRBD2, 6 bases. V lost 3 bases to trimming and J lost 5 bases, with 11 bases between them. This CDR3 has 14 residues. The CDR3 DNA is TGTGCCAGCAGTTTGGCTAGCGTTCACAATGAGCAGTTCTTC. The encoded protein is CASSLASVHNEQFF.

The chain joins TRBV20-1 to TRBJ2-3, with 8 bases that match TRBD1. The V gene end was trimmed by 5 bases and the J gene end by 5 bases; junction bases not matched to a gene: 9. The CDR3 sequence is 14 residues long. The germline CDR1 and CDR2 sequences are DFQATT and SNEGSKA (reference sequence). The CDR3 is CSAPDRGGKDTQYF. CDR3 in DNA: TGCAGTGCTCCCGACAGGGGCGGAAAAGATACGCAGTATTTT.

V usage is TRBV25-1 and J usage is TRBJ1-2; TRBD1 is a possible D gene (5 bases). The CDR3 contains 13 residues. Germline V gene sequence: CDR1 MGHDK, CDR2 SYGVNS. V was clipped by 1 base and J by 4 bases, with 7 bases between them. CDR3 sequence: CASSEFQGYGYTF. CDR3 bases: TGTGCCAGCAGTGAATTCCAGGGCTATGGCTACACCTTC.

This chain links TRBV3-1 with TRBJ1-6, with D unclear. Deletions cut 1 base from V and 10 bases from J, with 11 bases between. The germline gives CDR1 LGHDT, CDR2 YNNKEL (reference sequence). The CDR3 sequence is 14 residues long. CDR3 nucleotides: TGTGCCAGCAGCCAAGTTGACTCTGGATCACCCCTCCACTTT. It is translated as CASSQVDSGSPLHF.

The V gene is TRBV18, the J gene TRBJ1-2; 7 bases align to TRBD1. The trim removed 0 bases at V and 4 bases at J, leaving 5 bases unmatched. Germline-derived CDR1 and CDR2 are KGHSH and LQKENI. This CDR3 has 15 amino acids. DNA for the CDR3: TGTGCCAGCTCACCACCCTCCGACAGGGCCTATGGCTACACCTTC. This gives the protein CASSPPSDRAYGYTF.

This chain uses TRBV18 with TRBJ1-2, with TRBD1 matching 7 bases. Losses at the gene ends were 3 bases for V and 0 bases for J; bases not matched to a gene: 7. The CDR3 spans 16 residues. Germline CDR1 is KGHSH and CDR2 is LQKENI. The DNA for the CDR3 is TGTGCCAGCTCACCCCGGGACAGCATAGCTAACTATGGCTACACCTTC. Its protein product is CASSPRDSIANYGYTF.

The J gene is TRBJ2-1, the V gene TRBV12-3 or TRBV12-4, with D maybe TRBD1 (7 bases). V lost 5 bases to trimming and J lost 12 bases, with 14 bases between them. CDR3 length: 12 amino acids. CDR3 region: CASSLQGTVQFF. CDR3 nucleotide sequence: TGTGCCAGCAGTCTACAGGGGACTGTGCAGTTCTTC.

The chain employs TRBV7-8 and TRBJ2-3; D unclear. V lost 2 bases and J 6 bases, leaving 6 bases between the germline ends. The CDR3 has 12 amino acids. Germline CDR1 SGHVS, CDR2 FQNEAQ. DNA for the CDR3: TGTGCCAGCAGCTTACGATGGGATACGCAGTATTTT. It yields the protein CASSLRWDTQYF.

The gene calls are TRBV27 and TRBJ1-5; D ambiguous. The V gene lost 6 bases and the J gene lost 9 bases, with 18 bases spanning the gap. In germline, CDR1 is MNHEY, CDR2 SMNVEV (reference sequence). CDR3 length: 14 amino acids. CDR3: CASSRDTSRRPQHF. CDR3 nucleotides: TGTGCCAGCAGCCGTGACACCTCTCGGAGGCCCCAGCATTTT.

J is TRBJ2-1 and V is TRBV9; D might be TRBD1 or TRBD2, each matching 6 bases. Deletions cut 0 bases from V and 7 bases from J, with 14 bases between. Germline lookup yields CDR1 SGDLS and CDR2 YYNGEE. CDR3 length: 15 residues. CDR3 loop: CASSVVGGDKNEQFF. CDR3 coding DNA: TGTGCCAGCAGCGTAGTGGGGGGCGACAAGAATGAGCAGTTCTTC.

The chain links TRBV24-1 to TRBJ2-3; D is undetermined. CDR3 length: 13 amino acids. Trimming left V 3 bases short and J 6 bases short, with 9 bases between. The germline V gene encodes CDR1 KGHDR and CDR2 SFDVKD. CDR3 bases: TGTGCCACCAGTGATACGAATTCGGATACGCAGTATTTT. Protein sequence: CATSDTNSDTQYF.

The rearrangement joins TRBV29-1 to TRBJ1-1, with a possible D match to TRBD1 (5 bases). This CDR3 is 12 amino acids long. With 8 bases removed from V and 1 base from J, the gap between germline ends came to 11 bases. Germline lookup yields CDR1 SQVTM and CDR2 ANQGSEA. The CDR3 region has the DNA TGCAGCTCATGGGGCTCGAACACTGAAGCTTTCTTT. Its protein product is CSSWGSNTEAFF. Full variable domain (outside the CDR3, taken from reference TRBV29-1 and TRBJ1-1): SAVISQKPSRDICQRGTSLTIQCQVDSQVTMMFWYRQQPGQSLTLIATANQGSEATYESGFVIDKFPISRPNLTFSTLTVSNMSPEDSSIYLCSSWGSNTEAFFGQGTRLTVV.

This sequence joins TRBV12-3 or TRBV12-4 and TRBJ2-6, with D hard to call. Trimming removed 4 bases at V and 0 bases at J, with 13 bases between. This CDR3 spans 17 amino acids. The CDR3 reads CASSSPGWLSGANVLTF. Here the CDR3 DNA reads TGTGCCAGCAGTTCCCCCGGGTGGCTCTCTGGGGCCAACGTCCTGACTTTC.

J is TRBJ1-5 and V is TRBV19, with TRBD1 matching over 8 bases. The length of the CDR3 is 14 residues. The V gene's germline CDR1 is LNHDA and CDR2 SQIVND (reference sequence). V dropped 8 bases and J dropped 2; count of bases not matched to a gene: 5. The CDR3 region is CASGSTGGNQPQHF. CDR3 nucleotide sequence: TGTGCCAGTGGCTCGACAGGGGGCAATCAGCCCCAGCATTTT. Variable domain in full (rest from reference TRBV19 and TRBJ1-5): DGGITQSPKYLFRKEGQNVTLSCEQNLNHDAMYWYRQDPGQGLRLIYYSQIVNDFQKGDIAEGYSVSREKKESFPLTVTSAQKNPTAFYLCASGSTGGNQPQHFGDGTRLSIL.

The CDR3 nucleotides are TGTGCCAGCAGCCCCCGGGACAGGGGGGGGGAGACCCAGTACTTC. It encodes CASSPRDRGGETQYF. The chain has TRBV3-1 and TRBJ2-5, with 11 bases fitting TRBD1. This CDR3 has 15 residues. The J segment lost 5 bases and the V segment lost 4 bases, leaving 6 bases of the junction unmatched. Germline CDR1 reads LGHDT; CDR2 reads YNNKEL (reference sequence).

This rearrangement joins TRBV20-1 to TRBJ1-1; 7 nucleotides match TRBD1. Trimming removed 5 bases from V and 11 bases from J; junction bases left unmatched: 17. This CDR3 is 14 amino acids long. Germline-derived CDR1 and CDR2 are DFQATT and SNEGSKA (reference sequence). In nucleotides, the CDR3 is TGCAGTGCTTCGTGGACCGATCAGGGGGTTGGGGCTTTCTTT. This gives the protein CSASWTDQGVGAFF.